This T cell receptor beta chain was retrieved from a study of shared clonotypes between healthy human individuals (dated by TCRdb to the early 2020s). Turning to the overall study: A couple of women and three men aged 18 to 49 years were included in the cohort. Per donor, three plates each were used for CD4 naive and CD4 memory, two for CD8 naive, and one for CD8 memory. Blood TCR repertoires of five healthy adults were deeply sequenced to estimate repertoire size and the extent of clonotype sharing between individuals. To increase sequencing depth and limit assay-specific biases, TCR repertoire library preparation and sequencing were carried out by different laboratories using diverse techniques. Leukapheresis yielded between about 0.94 and 9 billion PBMCs per donor.

The investigation overall reported the following: Pairwise subsampling indicated that sequencing depth was expected to affect the degree of clonotype sharing among donors. The genetic and exposure-history diversity represented was limited by the small number of donors. Estimated clonotype richness was generally larger for naive than for memory subsets. Sampling was restricted to blood, and TCR repertoires in tissue are likely to differ from TCR repertoires in blood. Compared with non-shared clonotypes, clonotypes shared by all four sorted-subset donors had higher generation probabilities. When a few donors were compared, the shared fraction of clonotypes was about 5% for naive CD4, around 3.6% for naive CD8, 2% to 2.5% for memory CD4, and less than 0.45% for memory CD8. Rarefaction of sorted-subset datasets indicated incomplete sequencing despite the large sequencing depth.

CD8 naive samples were obtained by positive selection for CCR7 among CD45RO-negative cells, yielding a CD45RA+CCR7+ population from which TemRA cells were excluded. Donors were healthy HIV-negative adults with no recently reported acute infections or vaccinations. All donors were Caucasian adults living in Nashville, Tennessee, USA. After blood collection by leukapheresis, PBMCs were isolated using Ficoll-Histopaque density gradient centrifugation and then cryopreserved in the vapor phase of liquid nitrogen. Purity and quantity of every magnetically sorted T cell population were checked by analytical flow cytometry. Each sorted fraction had its genomic DNA isolated and then quantified by UV absorbance on a Nanodrop 2000c. The CDR3 runs 16 amino acids, cysteine and phenylalanine included. The retained sequence is limited to the CDR3, 48 bases, with the frame set at the first base. V is shortened by 4 bases, J by 1 base, and the region joining them spans 16 bases. CDR1 and CDR2 were assigned from the germline V gene as SGHRS and YFSETQ.

A remark on this clone: No cognate antigen has been identified for it. No per-base quality is available; no much larger clone lies one base away.

Using the deep immunoSEQ assay, multiplex PCR amplified TCR CDR3 regions from genomic DNA. For each cell subset, the extracted genomic DNA was distributed evenly across all wells of several immunoSEQ 96-well plates, and each plate served as one replicate. For sorted subsets, about 200 ng genomic DNA, equal to 30,000 to 35,000 T cell genomes, was loaded into each replicate PCR. The purified libraries were quantified using a Qubit 3.0 fluorometer, sized with a Bioanalyzer 2100, and then quantified again using the KAPA Library Quantification kit. A separate single-read 150-cycle Illumina NextSeq 550 flow cell was used to sequence each immunoSEQ 96-well plate. The authors processed their data as follows. Because the immunoSEQ output held only junctional sequences and lacked quality scores, the filtering could not match the filtering applied to full-length reads. Sequences were annotated with PyIR, a Python wrapper for IgBLAST v1.9, using IMGT germline references to assign V/J genes and CDR3. Reads with weak V/J assignments (E-value above 1e-6), missing CDR3, stop codons, out-of-frame junctions, or ambiguous translated residues were removed. V3J clonotypes were defined by identical inferred V gene, J gene, and CDR3 amino acid sequence. Percentage overlap between repertoires was computed as shared unique clonotypes divided by the size of the smaller repertoire. RTK rarefaction, the Chao1 estimator, and Recon v2.1 estimates of unobserved clonotypes were used to assess repertoire richness. Generation probabilities were computed with OLGA for all TCRbeta clonotypes obtained by the gDNA method from several donors. Held by TCRdb, this immuneACCESS table contains in-frame sequences only and omits some clones. Under half of the omission traces to an unresolved V gene where checked; the cause of the rest is unknown. V and J calls and clone size are as listed in that table; D and trimming were resolved from the DNA. The sample contains approximately 1.9 million clones, about 93% of them found a single time. About 1.6% of the sample belongs to the ten largest clones.

Sequencing was done on a sample of naive CD8+ T cells from PBMCs. The cell subset or site label on this specimen signifies: CD45RA+CCR7+. Here the chain combines TRBV5-1 and TRBJ2-3; the D segment could be TRBD2, given 6 matching bases. The sequence came from a man between 18 and 29 years old in good health. Some clones in this sample may be carry-over from other donors' samples. The sequenced DNA: TGCGCCAGCAGCCCTATAGGAACGGGAGGCACAGATACGCAGTATTTT. Its protein is CASSPIGTGGTDTQYF.